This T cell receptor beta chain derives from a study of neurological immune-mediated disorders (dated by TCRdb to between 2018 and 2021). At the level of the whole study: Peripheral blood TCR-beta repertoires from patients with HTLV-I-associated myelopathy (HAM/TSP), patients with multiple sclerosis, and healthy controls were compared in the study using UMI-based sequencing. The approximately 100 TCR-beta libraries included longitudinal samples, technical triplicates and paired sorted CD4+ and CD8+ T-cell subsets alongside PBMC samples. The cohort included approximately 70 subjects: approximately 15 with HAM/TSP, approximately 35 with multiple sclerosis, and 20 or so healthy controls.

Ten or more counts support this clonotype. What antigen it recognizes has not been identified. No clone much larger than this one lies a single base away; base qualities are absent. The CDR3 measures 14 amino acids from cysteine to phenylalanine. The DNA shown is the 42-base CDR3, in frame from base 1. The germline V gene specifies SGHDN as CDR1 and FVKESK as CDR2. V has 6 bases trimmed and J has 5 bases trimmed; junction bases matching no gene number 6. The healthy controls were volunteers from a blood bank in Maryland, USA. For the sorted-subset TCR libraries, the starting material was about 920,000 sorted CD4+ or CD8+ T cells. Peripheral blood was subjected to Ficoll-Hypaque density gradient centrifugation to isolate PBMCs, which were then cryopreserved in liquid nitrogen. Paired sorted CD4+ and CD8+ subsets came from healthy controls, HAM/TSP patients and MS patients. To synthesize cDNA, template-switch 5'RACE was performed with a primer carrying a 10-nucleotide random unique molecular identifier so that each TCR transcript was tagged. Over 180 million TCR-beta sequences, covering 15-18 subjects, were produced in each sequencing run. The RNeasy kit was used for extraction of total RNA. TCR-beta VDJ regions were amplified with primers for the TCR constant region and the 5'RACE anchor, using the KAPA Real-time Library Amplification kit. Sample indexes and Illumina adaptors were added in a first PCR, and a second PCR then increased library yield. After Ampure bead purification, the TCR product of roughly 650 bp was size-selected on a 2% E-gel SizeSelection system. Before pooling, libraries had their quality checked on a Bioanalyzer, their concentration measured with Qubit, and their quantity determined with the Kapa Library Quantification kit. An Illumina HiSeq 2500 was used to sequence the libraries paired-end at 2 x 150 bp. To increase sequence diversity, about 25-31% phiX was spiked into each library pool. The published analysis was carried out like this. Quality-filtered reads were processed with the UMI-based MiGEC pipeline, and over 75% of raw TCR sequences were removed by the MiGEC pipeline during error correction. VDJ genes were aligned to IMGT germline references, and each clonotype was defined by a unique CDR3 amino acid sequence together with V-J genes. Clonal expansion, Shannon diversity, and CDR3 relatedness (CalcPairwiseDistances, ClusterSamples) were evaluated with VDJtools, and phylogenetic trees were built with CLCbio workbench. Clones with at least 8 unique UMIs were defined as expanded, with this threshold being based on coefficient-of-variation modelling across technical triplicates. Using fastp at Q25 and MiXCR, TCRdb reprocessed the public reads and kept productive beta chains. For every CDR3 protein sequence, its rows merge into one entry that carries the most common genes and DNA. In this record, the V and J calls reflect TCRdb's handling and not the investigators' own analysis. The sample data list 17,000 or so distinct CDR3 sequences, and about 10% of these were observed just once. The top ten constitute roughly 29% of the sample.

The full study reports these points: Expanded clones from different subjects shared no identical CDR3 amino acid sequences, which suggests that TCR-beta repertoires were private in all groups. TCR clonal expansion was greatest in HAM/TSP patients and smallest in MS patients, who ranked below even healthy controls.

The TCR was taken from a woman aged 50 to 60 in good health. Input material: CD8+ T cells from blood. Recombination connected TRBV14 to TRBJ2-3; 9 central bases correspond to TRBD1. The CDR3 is CASRLTGGKDTQYF. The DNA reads TGTGCCAGCAGGCTGACAGGGGGGAAAGATACGCAGTATTTT.